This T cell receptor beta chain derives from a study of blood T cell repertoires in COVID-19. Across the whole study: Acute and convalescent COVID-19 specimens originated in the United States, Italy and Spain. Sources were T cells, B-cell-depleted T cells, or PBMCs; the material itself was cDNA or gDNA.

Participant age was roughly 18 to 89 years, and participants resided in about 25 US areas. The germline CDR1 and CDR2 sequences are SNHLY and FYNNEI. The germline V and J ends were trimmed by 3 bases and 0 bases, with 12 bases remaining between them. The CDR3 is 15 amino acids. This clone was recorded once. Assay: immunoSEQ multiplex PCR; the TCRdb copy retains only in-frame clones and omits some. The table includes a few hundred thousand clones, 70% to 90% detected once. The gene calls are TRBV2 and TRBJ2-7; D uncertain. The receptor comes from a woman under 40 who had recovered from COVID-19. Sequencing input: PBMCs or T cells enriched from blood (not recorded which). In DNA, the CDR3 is TGTGCCAGCAGTGAGAGGCTCGCCAGCTCCTACGAGCAGTACTTC. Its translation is CASSERLASSYEQYF.